This T cell receptor (beta chain) originates from a study of cytomegalovirus exposure and HLA in healthy donors. The PCR had 60 Vbeta and 13 Jbeta primers. Produced via immunoSEQ multiplex PCR; TCRdb's table is partial and in-frame only. The sample shows about 150,000 clones, 75% to 80% of them seen only once. Findings and limits, study-wide: Presence/absence results assume similar sequencing depth per donor, which may not hold.

About this clone itself: Its antigen is unknown.

Sequencing used PBMCs. The receptor's source is a woman aged 30 to 39 in good health and CMV-seronegative.

The CDR3 spells CASSSYSTVAEAFF. For the CDR3, the DNA is TGTGCCAGCAGCTCATATTCGACTGTCGCTGAAGCTTTCTTT. The chain carries TRBV6-1 and TRBJ1-1; D not certain. The CDR3 is made up of 14 amino acids. Germline V gene sequence: CDR1 MNHNS, CDR2 SASEGT. Trimming pared 6 bases from V and 6 bases from J, leaving 17 bases between.